The 12 T cell receptor beta chains reported below all come from one sample, sequenced in a study of blood T cell repertoires in COVID-19. The protocol was immunoSEQ multiplex PCR, while the TCRdb copy is restricted to in-frame clones and leaves out a portion. The sample lists over 200,000 clones; 80% to 90% were seen once. Sequencing was carried out using PBMCs or T cells enriched from blood (not recorded which). The receptors originated from a man aged 18-30 years with acute COVID-19.

Only a few counts were recorded for this clone. The genes are TRBV19 and TRBJ2-7, with 11 bases identical to TRBD2. The J segment lost 5 bases and the V segment lost 5 bases, leaving 2 bases of the junction unmatched. Germline values: CDR1 LNHDA, CDR2 SQIVND (reference sequence). CDR3 length: 13 residues. CDR3: CASSRGLADEQYF. The CDR3 nucleotides read TGTGCCAGTAGTCGGGGACTAGCGGACGAGCAGTACTTC. The full variable domain, with the rest looked up from reference TRBV19 and TRBJ2-7, is DGGITQSPKYLFRKEGQNVTLSCEQNLNHDAMYWYRQDPGQGLRLIYYSQIVNDFQKGDIAEGYSVSREKKESFPLTVTSAQKNPTAFYLCASSRGLADEQYFGPGTRLTVT.

The CDR3 coding sequence is TGTGCCTGGAGTGGAGGGACTAGTAGGACAGATACGCAGTATTTT. Its translation: CAWSGGTSRTDTQYF. V gene TRBV30 combines with J gene TRBJ2-3, with 8 bases matching TRBD2. This CDR3 spans 15 amino acids. In germline, CDR1 is GTSNPN, CDR2 SVGIG (reference sequence). J lost 3 bases, V lost 1 base, and 6 bases had no gene match.

This rearrangement joins TRBV5-1 to TRBJ2-7, with TRBD1 matching over 7 bases. The CDR3 runs 13 residues. Germline V lookup: CDR1 SGHRS, CDR2 YFSETQ. The ends lost 4 bases at V and 4 bases at J; junction bases unmatched: 5. The CDR3 nucleotides read TGCGCCAGCAGCGGCGACAGGGAATACGAGCAGTACTTC. Translating it yields CASSGDREYEQYF.

V and J are TRBV7-9 and TRBJ2-6, with 9 bases lining up with TRBD1. V shed 5 bases and J 2 bases; nucleotides not matched to a gene: 13. The CDR3 is 19 residues long. Germline V gives CDR1 SEHNR, CDR2 FQNEAQ (reference sequence). The chain's CDR3 is CASSPKYQRQGAGANVLTF. The CDR3 nucleotides are TGTGCCAGCAGCCCCAAATACCAAAGACAGGGGGCTGGGGCCAACGTCCTGACTTTC.

V is TRBV28 and J is TRBJ1-1, with no clear D. CDR3 length: 14 residues. Trimming took off 5 bases at V and 0 bases at J, with 10 bases between the two ends. Germline V gene data show CDR1 as MDHEN and CDR2 as SYDVKM. CDR3 residues: CASSPKLMNTEAFF. The CDR3 DNA is TGTGCCAGCAGTCCTAAACTCATGAACACTGAAGCTTTCTTT.

This clone was seen only once. J is TRBJ2-2 and V is TRBV7-9; no clear D gene. V was trimmed by 5 bases and J by 3 bases, leaving 13 bases between them. Germline CDR1 SEHNR, CDR2 FQNEAQ (reference sequence). The CDR3 is 15 residues long. CDR3: CASSPPLRDTGELFF. For the CDR3, the DNA is TGTGCCAGCAGCCCCCCCCTTCGGGACACCGGGGAGCTGTTTTTT.

CDR3 bases: TGTGCCAGCAGCTTGGACCCCGGGAGAAGTGGCTACACCTTC. Translation gives CASSLDPGRSGYTF. The rearrangement joins TRBV5-6 to TRBJ1-2; D is ambiguous. This CDR3 contains 14 residues. Germline values: CDR1 SGHDT, CDR2 YYEEEE. V was trimmed by 0 bases and J by 7 bases, leaving 13 bases between them. Looking up the rest from reference TRBV5-6 and TRBJ1-2 gives the full variable domain: DAGVTQSPTHLIKTRGQQVTLRCSPKSGHDTVSWYQQALGQGPQFIFQYYEEEERQRGNFPDRFSGHQFPNYSSELNVNALLLGDSALYLCASSLDPGRSGYTFGSGTRLTVV.

The V and J genes are TRBV7-9 and TRBJ1-5; 7 nucleotides agree with TRBD1. This CDR3 spans 16 amino acids. Germline CDR1 is SEHNR and CDR2 is FQNEAQ (reference sequence). J was trimmed by 2 bases and V by 5 bases; bases with no gene match: 9. The CDR3 is CASSPGTELGNQPQHF. As DNA, the CDR3 is TGTGCCAGCAGCCCGGGGACAGAATTGGGCAATCAGCCCCAGCATTTT.

The J gene is TRBJ2-3, the V gene TRBV10-3; no reliable D call. This CDR3 has 17 amino acids. V was trimmed by 6 bases and J by 0 bases, leaving 19 bases between them. Looked up from germline, CDR1 is ENHRY and CDR2 is SYGVKD. CDR3 bases: TGTGCCATCAGCGACTGGAACGTCGCCTTTAGCACAGATACGCAGTATTTT. Protein: CAISDWNVAFSTDTQYF.

This chain joins TRBV5-4 and TRBJ1-1, with D tentatively TRBD1 (6 bases). CDR1 and CDR2 from the germline V gene are SGHNT and YYREEE (reference sequence). The CDR3 totals 14 residues. Trimming took 2 bases from V and 1 from J, leaving 9 bases between them. The CDR3 region is CASSFPRGNTEAFF. CDR3 bases: TGTGCCAGCAGCTTCCCCAGGGGGAACACTGAAGCTTTCTTT.

This clone was counted a single time. The V gene is TRBV30, the J gene TRBJ1-1; D is unresolved. The CDR3 sequence is 13 residues long. Per germline, CDR1 GTSNPN and CDR2 SVGIG (reference sequence). The ends were cut back, 0 bases at V and 3 bases at J, with 8 bases in the middle. CDR3 sequence (DNA): TGTGCCTGGAGTGTACGGGTTGACACTGAAGCTTTCTTT. Translation gives CAWSVRVDTEAFF.

This chain joins TRBV27 and TRBJ2-1; the D gene is possibly TRBD1 (6 bases). Trimming shortened V by 5 bases and J by 7 bases, and 18 bases separated the two germline ends. Germline loops: CDR1 MNHEY, CDR2 SMNVEV (reference sequence). The CDR3 runs to 15 residues. CDR3 protein: CASSVRDTRSNEQFF. The CDR3 DNA follows: TGTGCCAGCAGTGTCCGGGACACCCGTTCTAATGAGCAGTTCTTC.